This T cell receptor beta chain was retrieved from a study of spatial heterogeneity in lung cancer. General study results and limits: Tumors with more nonsynonymous mutations had more expanded intratumoral alpha and beta TCRs.

Trimming cost V 3 bases and J 5 bases; bases outside gene matches: 3. The CDR3 has 14 residues. Per germline, CDR1 SGHAT and CDR2 FQNNGV. This clonotype has at least ten counts. Its antigen is as yet unknown. Since it is a stray read in a library aimed at alpha chains, this beta chain has a size that is not meaningful. Time point given: sample taken at primary tumor resection. TCRdb re-called the 5' RACE reads through MiXCR, storing one row per CDR3 protein. Among 9,500 to 11,000 distinct CDR3 sequences listed, 4% to 6.5% were seen once. Here the sequenced sample was lung tumor tissue, taken at surgery. This chain joins TRBV11-2 and TRBJ2-5; 10 bases are a match to TRBD1. The sequence was collected from a male donor with early-stage non-small cell lung cancer. The CDR3: CASSFQDRGETQYF. In DNA, the CDR3 is TGTGCCAGCAGCTTCCAGGACAGGGGGGAGACCCAGTACTTC.